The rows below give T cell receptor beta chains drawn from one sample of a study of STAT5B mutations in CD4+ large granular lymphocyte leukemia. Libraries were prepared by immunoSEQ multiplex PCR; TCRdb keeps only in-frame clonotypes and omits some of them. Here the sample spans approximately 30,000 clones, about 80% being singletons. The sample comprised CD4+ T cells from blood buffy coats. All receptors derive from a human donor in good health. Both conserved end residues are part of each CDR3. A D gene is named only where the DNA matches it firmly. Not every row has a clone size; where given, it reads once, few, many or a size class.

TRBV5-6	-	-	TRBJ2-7	CASSLVPGLISYEQYF	TGTGCCAGCAGCTTGGTCCCAGGGTTAATTAGCTACGAGCAGTACTTC
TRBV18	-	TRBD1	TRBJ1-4	CASSPRATGGNEKLFF	TGTGCCAGCTCACCAAGGGCGACAGGGGGGAATGAAAAACTGTTTTTT
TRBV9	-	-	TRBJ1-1	CASSVGQRNTEAFF	TGTGCCAGCAGCGTAGGACAGAGAAACACTGAAGCTTTCTTT
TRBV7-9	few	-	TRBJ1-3	CASSFYQGEGNTIYF	TGTGCCAGCAGCTTTTATCAGGGAGAGGGAAACACCATATATTTT
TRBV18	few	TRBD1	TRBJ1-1	CASSPSSGQGNTEAFF	TGTGCCAGCTCACCCTCCTCGGGACAGGGGAACACTGAAGCTTTCTTT
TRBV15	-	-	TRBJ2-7	CATSREGVEQYF	TGTGCCACCAGCAGAGAGGGGGTCGAGCAGTACTTC
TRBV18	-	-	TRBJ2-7	CASTSGGGPTYEQYF	TGTGCCAGCACTAGTGGTGGGGGACCAACTTACGAGCAGTACTTC
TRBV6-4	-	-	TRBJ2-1	CASSDVGALFF	TGTGCCAGCAGTGATGTGGGTGCCCTGTTCTTC
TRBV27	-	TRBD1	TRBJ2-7	CASRGTGSYEQYF	TGTGCCAGCAGAGGGACAGGATCCTACGAGCAGTACTTC
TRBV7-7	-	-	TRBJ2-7	CASSPVGPGRGEQYF	TGTGCCAGCAGCCCCGTCGGACCAGGGCGGGGCGAGCAGTACTTC
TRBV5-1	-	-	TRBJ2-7	CASSGTLANEQYF	TGCGCCAGCAGCGGGACCCTAGCGAACGAGCAGTACTTC
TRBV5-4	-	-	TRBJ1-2	CASSLFATDNYGYTF	TGTGCCAGCAGCTTGTTCGCGACAGATAACTATGGCTACACCTTC
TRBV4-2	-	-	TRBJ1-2	CASSPRDGTNYGYTF	TGTGCCAGCAGCCCGAGGGACGGAACTAACTATGGCTACACCTTC
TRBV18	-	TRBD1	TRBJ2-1	CASSLNRDSYNEQFF	TGTGCCAGCTCACTAAACCGGGACAGCTACAATGAGCAGTTCTTC
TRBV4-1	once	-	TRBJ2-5	CASNSPGDQETQYF	TGCGCCAGCAACTCCCCGGGGGACCAAGAGACCCAGTACTTC
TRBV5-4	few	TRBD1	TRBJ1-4	CASSSGTGVGKLFF	TGTGCCAGCAGCTCTGGGACAGGGGTGGGAAAACTGTTTTTT
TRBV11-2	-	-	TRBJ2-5	CASSTGGEGTQYF	TGTGCCAGCAGCACGGGTGGGGAAGGGACCCAGTACTTC
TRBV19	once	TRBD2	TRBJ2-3	CASSIWAGGSTDTQYF	TGTGCCAGTAGTATTTGGGCGGGGGGAAGCACAGATACGCAGTATTTT
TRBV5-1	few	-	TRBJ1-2	CASSAQDDGNYGYTF	TGCGCCAGCAGCGCTCAAGATGACGGGAACTATGGCTACACCTTC
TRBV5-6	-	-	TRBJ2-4	CASSSQGAKNIQYF	TGTGCCAGCAGCTCGCAGGGAGCCAAAAACATTCAGTACTTC
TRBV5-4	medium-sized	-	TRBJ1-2	CASSGQDGTSRYTF	TGTGCCAGCAGCGGGCAGGACGGCACCTCTCGCTACACCTTC
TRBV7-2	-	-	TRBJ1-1	CASRRTGLSTEAFF	TGTGCCAGCAGGCGTACAGGGTTGAGCACTGAAGCTTTCTTT
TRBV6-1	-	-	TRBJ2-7	CASRTGQSYEQYF	TGTGCCAGCAGGACGGGACAAAGCTACGAGCAGTACTTC
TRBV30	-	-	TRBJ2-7	CARFLEQYF	TGTGCCCGTTTTCTCGAGCAGTACTTC
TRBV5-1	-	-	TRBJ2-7	CASSKPSGKSYEQYF	TGCGCCAGCAGCAAACCCTCGGGGAAATCCTACGAGCAGTACTTC
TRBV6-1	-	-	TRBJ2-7	CASTGSERPNYEQYF	TGTGCCAGCACTGGGTCGGAGCGCCCGAACTACGAGCAGTACTTC